The 16 T cell receptor beta chains reported below all come from one sample, sequenced in a study of blood T cell repertoires in COVID-19. Clones were read by immunoSEQ multiplex PCR, and TCRdb kept only the in-frame ones, dropping some. The data contain tens of thousands of clones, about four fifths of them singletons. The sequencing input was peripheral blood. The receptors stem from an elderly man with acute or convalescent COVID-19.

This chain's CDR3 is CASSPGGKTEAFF. In DNA, the CDR3 is TGTGCCAGCAGCCCCGGAGGGAAGACTGAAGCTTTCTTT. V and J are TRBV12-3 or TRBV12-4 and TRBJ1-1; D remains ambiguous. Trimming took 6 bases from V and 5 from J, leaving 13 bases between them. The CDR3 loop spans 13 amino acids.

J is TRBJ2-2 and V is TRBV5-5; 7 nucleotides match TRBD2. CDR1 is SGHKS and CDR2 is YYEKEE in the germline V gene (reference sequence). Trimming at V came to 0 bases and at J to 0 bases, leaving 2 bases not matched to a gene. The CDR3 length is 16 residues. The DNA for the CDR3 is TGTGCCAGCAGCTTGGATGCGGGGGCGAACACCGGGGAGCTGTTTTTT. Translation: CASSLDAGANTGELFF.

The V gene is TRBV5-1, the J gene TRBJ1-1; D may be TRBD1 (5 bases). The V end lost 1 base, the J end lost 1 base, and 11 bases lay between the germline ends. CDR3 length equals 15 residues. The germline V gene has CDR1 SGHRS and CDR2 YFSETQ. The CDR3 sequence is CASSLNGGRNTEAFF. CDR3 in DNA: TGCGCCAGCAGCTTGAACGGGGGACGGAACACTGAAGCTTTCTTT.

The V gene is TRBV18, the J gene TRBJ2-1; no firm D call. V lost 3 bases to trimming and J lost 6 bases, with 15 bases between them. The CDR3 runs to 15 residues. In germline, CDR1 is KGHSH, CDR2 LQKENI. The DNA of the CDR3 is TGTGCCAGCTCACCCCCTGCGTCAAGGAGCAATGAGCAGTTCTTC. Protein sequence: CASSPPASRSNEQFF. The entire variable domain, with the rest obtained from reference TRBV18 and TRBJ2-1, is as follows: NAGVMQNPRHLVRRRGQEARLRCSPMKGHSHVYWYRQLPEEGLKFMVYLQKENIIDESGMPKERFSAEFPKEGPSILRIQQVVRGDSAAYFCASSPPASRSNEQFFGPGTRLTVL.

The rearrangement joins TRBV5-6 to TRBJ1-4, with no clear D. CDR1 is SGHDT and CDR2 is YYEEEE in the germline V gene. V lost 4 bases and J lost 6, with 10 bases in between. The CDR3 loop spans 13 amino acids. The CDR3 DNA follows: TGTGCCAGCAGCGTACAGAGTCATGAAAAACTGTTTTTT. Its translation: CASSVQSHEKLFF.

This clone was seen repeatedly, ten times or more. This chain uses TRBV29-1 with TRBJ1-6; the D gene is possibly TRBD1 (6 bases). V was shortened by 6 bases and J by 4 bases, with 10 bases between the two germline ends. The CDR3 extends over 13 amino acids. CDR1 and CDR2 (germline): SQVTM, ANQGSEA. The CDR3 nucleotides are TGCAGCGTACGACAGGAGTATAATTCACCCCTCCACTTT. Its protein product is CSVRQEYNSPLHF.

This sequence joins TRBV10-3 and TRBJ1-4, with 7 nucleotides matching TRBD1. Germline V gives CDR1 ENHRY, CDR2 SYGVKD. The ends lost 2 bases at V and 0 bases at J; junction bases unmatched: 3. The CDR3 length is 16 residues. DNA of the CDR3: TGTGCCATCAGTGAGGAGGGGGCGACAACTAATGAAAAACTGTTTTTT. Its protein product is CAISEEGATTNEKLFF.

This rearrangement joins TRBV11-2 to TRBJ1-2; 7 bases are shared with TRBD1. Looked up from germline, CDR1 is SGHAT and CDR2 is FQNNGV. The CDR3 covers 14 residues. V dropped 2 bases and J dropped 8; count of bases not matched to a gene: 8. The CDR3 sequence: CASSLSPTGQGYTF. CDR3 coding DNA: TGTGCCAGCAGCTTAAGCCCGACAGGGCAAGGCTACACCTTC.

The V and J genes are TRBV3-1 (or the pseudogene TRBV3-2) and TRBJ2-5, with TRBD1 matching 7 bases. V was clipped by 4 bases and J by 2 bases; unmatched bases: 4. This CDR3 has 14 amino acids. Germline CDR1 and CDR2: LGHDT and YNNKEL (reference sequence). The CDR3 reads CASSLIQGQETQYF. The CDR3 DNA follows: TGTGCCAGCAGCCTGATACAGGGGCAAGAGACCCAGTACTTC.

This sequence joins TRBV2 and TRBJ1-2; maybe TRBD1 (6 bases). Germline V gene sequence: CDR1 SNHLY, CDR2 FYNNEI. The CDR3 contains 14 residues. V lost 2 bases to trimming and J lost 4 bases, with 11 bases between them. The CDR3 DNA follows: TGTGCCAGCAGTGAAAACAGGGTGGGCTATGGCTACACCTTC. Translated: CASSENRVGYGYTF.

This clone was detected only a few times. The rearrangement uses TRBV19 and TRBJ1-5, with D unresolved. The CDR3 is 15 residues long. Trimming cost V 7 bases and J 0 bases, with 13 bases left between them. Germline lookup yields CDR1 LNHDA and CDR2 SQIVND (reference sequence). The CDR3 sequence: CASNLEGYSNQPQHF. The CDR3 coding sequence is TGTGCCAGTAATCTTGAGGGTTATAGCAATCAGCCCCAGCATTTT.

This clone occurred once. One end of the junction is discordant with germline, which a read error may explain. This chain joins TRBV7-7 and TRBJ2-5, with 8 positions matching TRBD2. Germline CDR1 is SSHAT and CDR2 is FNYEAQ (reference sequence). This CDR3 spans 17 amino acids. The CDR3 spells CASSHSPSGGFQETQYF. DNA of the CDR3: TGTGCTAGCAGCCACTCCCCCAGCGGGGGTTTCCAGGAGACCCAGTACTTC.

The chain couples TRBV19 to TRBJ1-1; 7 bases align to TRBD1. The CDR3 loop spans 13 amino acids. Germline V gives CDR1 LNHDA, CDR2 SQIVND (reference sequence). The V gene end was trimmed by 9 bases and the J gene end by 8 bases; junction bases not matched to a gene: 12. The CDR3 reads CASTDRVLSEAFF. Written as DNA, the CDR3 is TGTGCCAGCACAGACAGGGTACTTTCCGAAGCTTTCTTT.

This sequence joins TRBV4-1 and TRBJ2-5; 9 bases match TRBD2. V lost 4 bases to trimming and J lost 1 base; unmatched junction nucleotides: 1. There are 14 residues in the CDR3. Germline CDR1 MGHRA, CDR2 YSYEKL. The CDR3 loop reads CASSRGGVQETQYF. CDR3 DNA: TGCGCCAGCAGCCGCGGGGGGGTCCAAGAGACCCAGTACTTC.

This clone was seen a single time. The V and J genes are TRBV19 and TRBJ1-2; 8 nucleotides line up with TRBD1. From germline, CDR1 is LNHDA and CDR2 SQIVND (reference sequence). The CDR3 covers 16 residues. V shed 1 base and J 4 bases; nucleotides not matched to a gene: 8. This CDR3 reads CASSIAGQGSVYGYTF. As DNA, the CDR3 is TGTGCCAGTAGTATAGCCGGACAGGGATCGGTCTATGGCTACACCTTC.

This clone was seen once. The gene calls are TRBV15 and TRBJ2-7, with D uncertain. Germline-derived CDR1 and CDR2 are LNHNV and YYDKDF (reference sequence). This CDR3 is 14 amino acids long. V lost 1 base and J lost 4, with 11 bases in between. Here the CDR3 DNA reads TGTGCCACCAGCAGAGGGCAGACATCTTACGAGCAGTACTTC. The encoded protein is CATSRGQTSYEQYF.